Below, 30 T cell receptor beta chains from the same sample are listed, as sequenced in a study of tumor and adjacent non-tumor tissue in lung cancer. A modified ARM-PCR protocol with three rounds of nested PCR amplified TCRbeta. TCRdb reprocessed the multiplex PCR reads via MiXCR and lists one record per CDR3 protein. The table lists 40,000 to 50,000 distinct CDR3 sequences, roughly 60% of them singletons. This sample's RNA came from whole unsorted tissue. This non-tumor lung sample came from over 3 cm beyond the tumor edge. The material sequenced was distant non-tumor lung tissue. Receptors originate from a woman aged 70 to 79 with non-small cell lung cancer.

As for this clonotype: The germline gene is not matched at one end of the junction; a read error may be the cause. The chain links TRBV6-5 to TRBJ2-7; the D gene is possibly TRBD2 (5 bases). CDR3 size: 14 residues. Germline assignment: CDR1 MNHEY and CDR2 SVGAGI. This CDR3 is CASSPETEAYEQYF. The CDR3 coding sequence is TGTGCCAGCAGCCCCGAGACGGAGGCCTATGAGCAGTACTTC.

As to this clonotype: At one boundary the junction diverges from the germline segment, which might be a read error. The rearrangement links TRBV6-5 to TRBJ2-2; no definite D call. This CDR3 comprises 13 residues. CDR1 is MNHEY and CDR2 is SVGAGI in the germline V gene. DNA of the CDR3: TGTGCCAGCAGGGAATCGAACACTGGGGAGCTGTTTTTT. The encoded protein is CASRESNTGELFF.

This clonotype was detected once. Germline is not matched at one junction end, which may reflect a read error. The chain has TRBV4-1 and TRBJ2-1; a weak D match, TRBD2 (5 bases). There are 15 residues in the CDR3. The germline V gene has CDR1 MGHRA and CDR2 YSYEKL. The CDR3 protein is CVSSQEGGTYNEQSF. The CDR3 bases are TGCGTCAGCAGCCAAGAGGGCGGTACATACAATGAGCAGTCCTTC.

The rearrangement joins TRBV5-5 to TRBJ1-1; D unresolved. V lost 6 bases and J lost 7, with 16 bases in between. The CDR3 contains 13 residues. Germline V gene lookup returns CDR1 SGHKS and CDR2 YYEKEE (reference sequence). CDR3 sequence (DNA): TGTGCCAGCACCCTTCTAAGAGACATTGAAGCTTTCTTT. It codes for CASTLLRDIEAFF.

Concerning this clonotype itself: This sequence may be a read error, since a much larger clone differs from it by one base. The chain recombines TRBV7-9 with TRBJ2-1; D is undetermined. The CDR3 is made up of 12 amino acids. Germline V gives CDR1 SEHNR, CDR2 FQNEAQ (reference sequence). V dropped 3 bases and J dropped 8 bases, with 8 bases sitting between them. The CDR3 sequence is CASSFGVYEQFF. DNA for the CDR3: TGTGCCAGCAGCTTTGGCGTATATGAGCAGTTCTTC.

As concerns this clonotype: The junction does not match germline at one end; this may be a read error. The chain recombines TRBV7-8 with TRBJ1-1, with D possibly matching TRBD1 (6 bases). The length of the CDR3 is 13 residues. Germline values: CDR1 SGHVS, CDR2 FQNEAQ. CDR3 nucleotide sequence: TGTGCCAGCAACTTAGGGGGGAACACTGAAGCCTTCTTT. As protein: CASNLGGNTEAFF. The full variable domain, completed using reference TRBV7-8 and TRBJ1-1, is GAGVSQSPRYKVAKRGQDVALRCDPISGHVSLFWYQQALGQGPEFLTYFQNEAQLDKSGLPSDRFFAERPEGSVSTLKIQRTQQEDSAVYLCASNLGGNTEAFFGQGTRLTVV.

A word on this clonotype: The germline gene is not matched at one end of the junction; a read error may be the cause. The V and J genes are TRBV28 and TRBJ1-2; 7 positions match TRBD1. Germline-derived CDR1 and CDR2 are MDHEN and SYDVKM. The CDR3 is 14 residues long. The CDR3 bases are TGTGCCAGCAGCTCCGACAGGGCCGGCTATGACTACACCTTC. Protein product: CASSSDRAGYDYTF.

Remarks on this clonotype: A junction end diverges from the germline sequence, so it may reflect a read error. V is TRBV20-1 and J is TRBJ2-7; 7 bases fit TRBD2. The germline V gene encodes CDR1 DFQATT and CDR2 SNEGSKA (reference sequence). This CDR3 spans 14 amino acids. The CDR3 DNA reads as TGCAGCGGTCTCATGGGGGGGAATCCCTACGAGCAATACTTC. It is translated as CSGLMGGNPYEQYF.

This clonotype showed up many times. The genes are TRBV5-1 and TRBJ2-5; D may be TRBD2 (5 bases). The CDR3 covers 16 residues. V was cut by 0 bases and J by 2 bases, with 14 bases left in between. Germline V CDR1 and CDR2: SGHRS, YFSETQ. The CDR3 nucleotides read TGCGCCAGCAGCTTGGTAATGGGTAGCGAACAAGAGACCCAGTACTTC. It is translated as CASSLVMGSEQETQYF.

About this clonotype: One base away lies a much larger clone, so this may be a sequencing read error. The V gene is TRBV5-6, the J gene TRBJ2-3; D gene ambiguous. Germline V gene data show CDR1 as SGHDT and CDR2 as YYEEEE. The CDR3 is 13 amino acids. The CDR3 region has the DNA TGTGTCAGCAGCTTAAGCCCCACAGATACGCAGTATTTT. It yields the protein CVSSLSPTDTQYF.

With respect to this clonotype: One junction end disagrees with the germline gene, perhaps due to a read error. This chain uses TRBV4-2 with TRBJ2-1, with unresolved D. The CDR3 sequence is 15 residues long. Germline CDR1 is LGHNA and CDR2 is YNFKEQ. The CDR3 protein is CACSQDRTDNNEQFF. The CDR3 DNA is TGTGCCTGCAGCCAAGATCGGACGGATAACAATGAGCAGTTCTTC.

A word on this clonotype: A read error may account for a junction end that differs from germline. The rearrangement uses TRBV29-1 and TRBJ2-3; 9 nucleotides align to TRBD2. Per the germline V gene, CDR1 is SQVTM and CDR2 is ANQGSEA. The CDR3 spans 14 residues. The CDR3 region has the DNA TGCGGCGTTGATCCTAGCGGGACTTGGGATACGCAGTATTTT. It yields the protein CGVDPSGTWDTQYF.

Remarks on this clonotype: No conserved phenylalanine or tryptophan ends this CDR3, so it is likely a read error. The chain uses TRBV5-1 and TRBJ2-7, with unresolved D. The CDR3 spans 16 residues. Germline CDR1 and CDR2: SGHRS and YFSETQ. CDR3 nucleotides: TGCGCTAGCAGCTTGGAAGGGCAGGCGATCTCCTACGAGCAGTACCTC. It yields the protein CASSLEGQAISYEQYL.

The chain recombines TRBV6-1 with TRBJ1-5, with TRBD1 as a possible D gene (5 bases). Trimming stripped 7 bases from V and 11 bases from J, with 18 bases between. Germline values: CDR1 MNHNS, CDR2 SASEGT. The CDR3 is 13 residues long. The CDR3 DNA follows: TGTGCCAGCATCATTGCGGGGGACCAGTCCCAGCATTTT. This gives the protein CASIIAGDQSQHF.

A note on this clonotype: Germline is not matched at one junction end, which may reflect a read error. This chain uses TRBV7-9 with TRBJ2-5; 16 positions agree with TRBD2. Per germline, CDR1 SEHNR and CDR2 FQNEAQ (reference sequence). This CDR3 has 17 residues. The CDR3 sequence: CVSSYGTSGRGGETQYF. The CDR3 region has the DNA TGTGTCAGCAGCTACGGGACTAGCGGGAGGGGGGGAGAGACCCAGTACTTC.

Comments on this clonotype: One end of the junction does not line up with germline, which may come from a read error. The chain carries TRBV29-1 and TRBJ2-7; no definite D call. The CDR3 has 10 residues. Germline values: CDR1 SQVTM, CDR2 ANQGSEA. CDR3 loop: CSVMQHELYF. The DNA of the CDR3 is TGCAGCGTCATGCAACACGAGCTGTACTTC.

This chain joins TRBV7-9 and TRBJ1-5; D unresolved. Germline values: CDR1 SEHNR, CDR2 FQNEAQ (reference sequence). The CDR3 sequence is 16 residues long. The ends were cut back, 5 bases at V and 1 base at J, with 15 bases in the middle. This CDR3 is CASSLSGRESNQPQHF. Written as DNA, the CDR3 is TGTGCCAGCAGCCTATCCGGGAGGGAAAGCAATCAGCCCCAGCATTTT.

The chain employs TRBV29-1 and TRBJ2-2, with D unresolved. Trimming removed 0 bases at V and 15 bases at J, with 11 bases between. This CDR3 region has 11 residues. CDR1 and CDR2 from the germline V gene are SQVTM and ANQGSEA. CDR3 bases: TGCAGCGTTGAAGACACCGGAGAGATGTTTTTT. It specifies CSVEDTGEMFF.

The CDR3 spells CANSLEGAGVDSFQETQYF. The DNA for the CDR3 is TGTGCCAATAGCTTGGAGGGAGCGGGAGTAGACAGCTTCCAAGAGACCCAGTACTTC. This rearrangement joins TRBV5-4 to TRBJ2-5, with TRBD2 matching over 8 bases. This CDR3 contains 19 residues. The J segment lost 1 base and the V segment lost 9 bases, leaving 23 bases of the junction unmatched. CDR1 and CDR2 from the germline V gene are SGHNT and YYREEE (reference sequence).

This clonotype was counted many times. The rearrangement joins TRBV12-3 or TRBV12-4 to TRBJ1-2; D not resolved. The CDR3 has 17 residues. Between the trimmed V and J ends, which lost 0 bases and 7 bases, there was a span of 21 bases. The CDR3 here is CASSLALGLSLYSGYTF. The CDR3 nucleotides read TGTGCCAGCAGTTTAGCGTTAGGGCTGAGTCTTTACTCTGGCTACACCTTC.

This CDR3 reads CARSSFGQPQHF. The CDR3 DNA reads TGTGCCAGGAGCTCATTCGGCCAACCCCAGCATTTT. The gene calls are TRBV6-6 and TRBJ1-5; D uncertain. The CDR3 has 12 amino acids. The V gene's germline CDR1 is MNHNY and CDR2 SVGAGI (reference sequence). The germline V and J ends were trimmed by 9 bases and 10 bases, with 16 bases remaining between them.

The CDR3 nucleotides read TGTGCCATCAGTGACCCCGACAGACTAGCGGGAGCTTACGAGCAGTACTTC. Translation gives CAISDPDRLAGAYEQYF. This chain joins TRBV10-3 and TRBJ2-7; 12 nucleotides line up with TRBD2. V was clipped by 3 bases and J by 4 bases; unmatched bases: 10. Germline V gene data show CDR1 as ENHRY and CDR2 as SYGVKD. The CDR3 has 17 residues.

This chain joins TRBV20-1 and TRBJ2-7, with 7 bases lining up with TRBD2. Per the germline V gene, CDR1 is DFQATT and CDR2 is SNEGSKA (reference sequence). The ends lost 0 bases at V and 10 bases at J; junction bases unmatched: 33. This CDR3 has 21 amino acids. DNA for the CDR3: TGCAGTGCTAGAGATCTACGAAGTTGGGAGGGTTTACAGCGGGCGGGCGGGAGACAGTACTTC. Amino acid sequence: CSARDLRSWEGLQRAGGRQYF.

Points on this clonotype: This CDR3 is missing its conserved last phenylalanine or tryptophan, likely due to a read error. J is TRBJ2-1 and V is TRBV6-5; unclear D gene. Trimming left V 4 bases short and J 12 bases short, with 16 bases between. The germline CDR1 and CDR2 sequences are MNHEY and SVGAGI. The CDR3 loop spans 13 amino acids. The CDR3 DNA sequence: TGTGCCAGCAGTTTCTCGAATACCGGCGGGCAGTTCCTC. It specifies CASSFSNTGGQFL.

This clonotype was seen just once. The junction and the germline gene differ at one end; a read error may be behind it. DNA of the CDR3: TGTGCCAGCAGTATTCCTGGGCTGCAAGAGAACCAGTACTTC. As protein: CASSIPGLQENQYF. The gene calls are TRBV12-3 or TRBV12-4 and TRBJ2-5; no clear D. The CDR3 has 14 amino acids.

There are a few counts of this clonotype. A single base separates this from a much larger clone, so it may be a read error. In nucleotides, the CDR3 is TGCAGCGTTGAAGTAGCCGGGGGCTGTGAGCAGTTCTTC. Its protein is CSVEVAGGCEQFF. The chain carries TRBV29-1 and TRBJ2-1, with D perhaps TRBD1 or TRBD2 (6 bases each). In germline, CDR1 is SQVTM, CDR2 ANQGSEA. V was clipped by 1 base and J by 9 bases, with 13 bases between them. CDR3 length: 13 residues.

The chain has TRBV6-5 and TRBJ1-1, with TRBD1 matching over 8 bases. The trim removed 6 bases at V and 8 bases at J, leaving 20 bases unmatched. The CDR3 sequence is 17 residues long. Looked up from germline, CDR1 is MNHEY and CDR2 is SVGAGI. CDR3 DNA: TGTGCCAGCAGACCGAAGTCAGGGGGCTTATTGGGAACCGAAGCTTTCTTT. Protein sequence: CASRPKSGGLLGTEAFF.

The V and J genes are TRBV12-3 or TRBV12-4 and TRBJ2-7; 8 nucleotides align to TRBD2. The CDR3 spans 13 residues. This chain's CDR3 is CANSTRTSRMLSV. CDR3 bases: TGTGCCAACAGTACACGGACTAGCAGGATGTTAAGTGTC.

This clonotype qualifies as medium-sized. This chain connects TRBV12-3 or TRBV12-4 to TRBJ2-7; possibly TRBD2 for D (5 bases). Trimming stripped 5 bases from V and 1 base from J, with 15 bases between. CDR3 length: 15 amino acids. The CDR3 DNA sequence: TGTGCCAGCAGTCCCGAGGGCAGCCCATCCTACGAGCAGTACTTC. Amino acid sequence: CASSPEGSPSYEQYF.

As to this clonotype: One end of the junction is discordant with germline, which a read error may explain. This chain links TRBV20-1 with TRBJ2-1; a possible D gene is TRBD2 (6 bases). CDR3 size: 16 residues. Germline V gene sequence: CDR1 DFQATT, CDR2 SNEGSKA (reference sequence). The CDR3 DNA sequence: TGCAGTGCTAGGCTAAGCCGGGAGATGGGCTACAATGAGCGGTTCTTC. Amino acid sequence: CSARLSREMGYNERFF.